The 15 T cell receptor beta chains below come from one sample, sequenced in a study of beta chain features in type 1 diabetes. Findings and limits, study-wide: Type 1 diabetes patients had moderately but significantly shorter TCRB CDR3s in all four CD4+ subsets.

For these TCRs, the target antigens are not known. The entirety of the isolated RNA underwent reverse transcription, so expressed TCRB transcripts were sequenced. Sequenced by immunoSEQ multiplex PCR; TCRdb stores in-frame clones only, minus some. The repertoire holds under 350,000 clones, with 14% as singletons. Specimen: naive CD4+ T cells from blood. The receptors here all came from a man in his thirties or forties with type 1 diabetes.

The chain joins TRBV15 to TRBJ1-2; 7 nucleotides align to TRBD1. The CDR3 consists of 15 residues. Germline trimming cut 1 base from V and 0 bases from J; bases unmatched to any gene: 2. Germline V gene lookup returns CDR1 LNHNV and CDR2 YYDKDF (reference sequence). Here the CDR3 reads CATSRGQGANYGYTF. The CDR3 DNA reads as TGTGCCACCAGCAGAGGACAGGGAGCTAACTATGGCTACACCTTC.

The chain carries TRBV28 and TRBJ2-1; weak D call: TRBD1 (5 bases). The ends were cut back, 3 bases at V and 4 bases at J, with 19 bases in the middle. CDR3 length: 17 residues. CDR1 is MDHEN, CDR2 SYDVKM, per germline. The CDR3: CASSFRLLGKGYNEQFF. In DNA, the CDR3 is TGTGCCAGCAGTTTCCGATTGTTGGGGAAGGGGTACAATGAGCAGTTCTTC.

This clone has just a few counts. The genes are TRBV11-2 and TRBJ1-2; 9 bases are shared with TRBD1. Per germline, CDR1 SGHAT and CDR2 FQNNGV. There are 15 residues in the CDR3. The V gene end was trimmed by 5 bases and the J gene end by 4 bases; junction bases not matched to a gene: 8. DNA of the CDR3: TGTGCCAGCAGCAGGGGGGACAGGGCCGGCTATGGCTACACCTTC. Amino acid sequence: CASSRGDRAGYGYTF.

The rearrangement uses TRBV7-9 and TRBJ1-1; D is possibly TRBD1 (5 bases). V was pared by 6 bases and J by 1 base, with 12 bases between. This CDR3 spans 14 amino acids. Per the germline V gene, CDR1 is SEHNR and CDR2 is FQNEAQ (reference sequence). The chain's CDR3 is CASRLTTENTEAFF. In nucleotides, the CDR3 is TGTGCCAGCAGGCTAACGACAGAGAACACTGAAGCTTTCTTT.

This clone has only one observation. V and J are TRBV25-1 and TRBJ1-1; no firm D call. V lost 6 bases and J 1 base, leaving 12 bases between the germline ends. Looked up from germline, CDR1 is MGHDK and CDR2 is SYGVNS. The CDR3 consists of 14 residues. CDR3 in DNA: TGTGCCAGCAGCGGCCGCAGGAAGAACACTGAAGCTTTCTTT. Its translation is CASSGRRKNTEAFF.

The V and J genes are TRBV29-1 and TRBJ2-5; 11 bases are shared with TRBD2. CDR3 size: 13 residues. Germline CDR1 SQVTM, CDR2 ANQGSEA. With 8 bases clipped from V and 2 bases from J, the junction kept 4 bases outside the gene matches. CDR3 in amino acids: CSSSGRLQETQYF. In DNA, the CDR3 is TGCAGCTCTAGCGGGAGGCTACAAGAGACCCAGTACTTC.

This clone has only a few counts. The genes are TRBV5-5 and TRBJ2-7; D gene uncertain. Germline V gene sequence: CDR1 SGHKS, CDR2 YYEKEE (reference sequence). This CDR3 contains 12 residues. V was cut by 6 bases and J by 7 bases, with 14 bases left in between. The CDR3 region has the DNA TGTGCCAGCACCCGAGTAGCTGGGGAGCAGTACTTC. This sequence encodes CASTRVAGEQYF.

This chain uses TRBV6-5 with TRBJ2-7, with 8 bases matching TRBD1. With 4 bases clipped from V and 1 base from J, the junction kept 6 bases outside the gene matches. This CDR3 contains 15 residues. CDR1 is MNHEY and CDR2 is SVGAGI in the germline V gene. CDR3 nucleotide sequence: TGTGCCAGCAGTTCGAGTCGGACAGGGTCCTACGAGCAGTACTTC. Encoded protein: CASSSSRTGSYEQYF.

This clone was picked up a small number of times. The gene calls are TRBV6-5 and TRBJ2-1; D perhaps matches TRBD2 (5 bases). The CDR3 runs to 15 residues. Germline assignment: CDR1 MNHEY and CDR2 SVGAGI. Trimming removed 6 bases from V and 6 bases from J, with 18 bases in between. DNA for the CDR3: TGTGCCAGCAGCGAGCGGTCTAAAAGGATCAATGAGCAGTTCTTC. Amino acid sequence: CASSERSKRINEQFF.

The gene calls are TRBV28 and TRBJ2-1; D remains ambiguous. V lost 5 bases, J lost 6 bases, and 20 bases lay in between. Germline V gene lookup returns CDR1 MDHEN and CDR2 SYDVKM. This CDR3 has 16 residues. CDR3 loop: CASSPYRLADGNEQFF. The CDR3 DNA reads TGTGCCAGCAGTCCCTACCGACTGGCGGATGGCAATGAGCAGTTCTTC.

The CDR3 DNA is TGTGCCAGCAGTTTACCAGGGGGGAATGAAAAACTGTTTTTT. Translation gives CASSLPGGNEKLFF. The rearrangement joins TRBV28 to TRBJ1-4; TRBD1 agrees at 7 bases. The V gene's germline CDR1 is MDHEN and CDR2 SYDVKM. This CDR3 contains 14 residues. J gave up 5 bases and V 2 bases, and 2 bases lay outside the gene matches. The full variable domain, completed using reference TRBV28 and TRBJ1-4, is DVKVTQSSRYLVKRTGEKVFLECVQDMDHENMFWYRQDPGLGLRLIYFSYDVKMKEKGDIPEGYSVSREKKERFSLILESASTNQTSMYLCASSLPGGNEKLFFGSGTQLSVL.

This clone was observed a few times. The chain has TRBV2 and TRBJ2-1; possible D gene TRBD2, 6 bases. V lost 6 bases and J 2 bases, leaving 8 bases between the germline ends. Germline-derived CDR1 and CDR2 are SNHLY and FYNNEI. This CDR3 spans 13 amino acids. The CDR3 DNA reads as TGTGCCAGCAGGAGGGAGGCCTACAATGAGCAGTTCTTC. Protein product: CASRREAYNEQFF.

This clone was counted a few times. This chain uses TRBV19 with TRBJ2-1; 13 nucleotides line up with TRBD2. The germline V gene encodes CDR1 LNHDA and CDR2 SQIVND (reference sequence). The J segment lost 8 bases and the V segment lost 5 bases, leaving 9 bases of the junction unmatched. The CDR3 runs 16 residues. CDR3 sequence (DNA): TGTGCCAGTAGTGCCCGGACTAGCGGGAGCGGGCATGAGCAGTTCTTC. Translating gives CASSARTSGSGHEQFF.

This clone has just a few counts. The chain couples TRBV5-4 to TRBJ1-1, with 8 bases fitting TRBD1. V dropped 4 bases and J dropped 6; count of bases not matched to a gene: 8. The CDR3 totals 14 residues. CDR1 is SGHNT and CDR2 is YYREEE in the germline V gene (reference sequence). The DNA for the CDR3 is TGTGCCAGCAGCCCGGGACAGGTCAGTCCTGAAGCTTTCTTT. It is translated as CASSPGQVSPEAFF.

The chain uses TRBV7-2 and TRBJ2-3, with 10 nucleotides matching TRBD1. The CDR3 length is 14 residues. V gave up 0 bases and J gave up 6 bases; unmatched junction bases: 0. Germline V CDR1 and CDR2: SGHTA, FQGNSA. The DNA of the CDR3 is TGTGCCAGCAGCTTAGCGGGACAGGGGGATACGCAGTATTTT. Its protein product is CASSLAGQGDTQYF.